A single sample is the source of the 15 T cell receptor beta chains below, sequenced in a study of blood T cell repertoires in COVID-19. The repertoire was sequenced with immunoSEQ multiplex PCR; TCRdb's copy has only in-frame clones and lacks some. The sample has under 300,000 clones, about 87% seen once. Source material: PBMCs or T cells enriched from blood (not recorded which). The receptors shown here come from a woman aged 50 to 65 who had recovered from COVID-19.

This clone was seen just once. The chain employs TRBV11-3 and TRBJ1-1, with D unclear. V was clipped by 8 bases and J by 6 bases, with 16 bases between them. This CDR3 is 13 amino acids long. The germline gives CDR1 SGHNT, CDR2 YENEEA. CDR3 DNA sequence: TGTGCCAGCGCCACAGAAACTAGCGCTGAAGCTTTCTTT. Amino acids: CASATETSAEAFF.

The CDR3 bases are TGTGCCAGCAGCGCACTAGCGGAACTCTCCTACGAGCAGTACTTC. Its translation: CASSALAELSYEQYF. The rearrangement links TRBV9 to TRBJ2-7; 8 nucleotides line up with TRBD2. The CDR3 length is 15 residues. V shed 3 bases, J shed 0 bases, and the junction held 5 bases outside the gene matches. Per the germline V gene, CDR1 is SGDLS and CDR2 is YYNGEE. Together with reference TRBV9 and TRBJ2-7, the CDR3 gives the full variable domain: DSGVTQTPKHLITATGQRVTLRCSPRSGDLSVYWYQQSLDQGLQFLIQYYNGEERAKGNILERFSAQQFPDLHSELNLSSLELGDSALYFCASSALAELSYEQYFGPGTRLTVT.

This chain links TRBV11-2 with TRBJ2-3, with D perhaps matching TRBD1 (5 bases). This CDR3 has 15 amino acids. V was trimmed by 2 bases and J by 2 bases, leaving 11 bases between them. CDR1 and CDR2 from the germline V gene are SGHAT and FQNNGV. The CDR3 is CASSLQGSNTDTQYF. CDR3 in DNA: TGTGCCAGCAGCTTACAGGGTTCCAACACAGATACGCAGTATTTT.

The chain has TRBV5-8 and TRBJ1-2; D perhaps matches TRBD1 (5 bases). The V end was cut by 4 bases, the J end by 8 bases, with 18 bases between. CDR1 is SGHTS and CDR2 is YDEGEE in the germline V gene. The CDR3 length is 14 residues. As DNA, the CDR3 is TGTGCCAGCAGCGTTACAGGAATGGTGTACGGCTACACCTTC. This translates into CASSVTGMVYGYTF.

The chain employs TRBV28 and TRBJ1-2, with a possible D match to TRBD1 (6 bases). Germline V gene data show CDR1 as MDHEN and CDR2 as SYDVKM. The V end was cut by 6 bases, the J end by 7 bases, with 12 bases between. The CDR3 has 12 residues. The CDR3 DNA is TGTGCCAGCAGCCTACAGGGTATTGGCTACACCTTC. It codes for CASSLQGIGYTF.

V usage is TRBV7-2 and J usage is TRBJ2-3; the match to TRBD2 covers 8 bases. Trimming at V came to 7 bases and at J to 0 bases, leaving 6 bases not matched to a gene. Germline loops: CDR1 SGHTA, CDR2 FQGNSA. The CDR3 extends over 15 amino acids. The CDR3 loop reads CASTPGLASTDTQYF. For the CDR3, the DNA is TGTGCCAGCACCCCCGGACTAGCCAGCACAGATACGCAGTATTTT. The entire variable domain, with the rest obtained from reference TRBV7-2 and TRBJ2-3, is as follows: GAGVSQSPSNKVTEKGKDVELRCDPISGHTALYWYRQSLGQGLEFLIYFQGNSAPDKSGLPSDRFSAERTGGSVSTLTIQRTQQEDSAVYLCASTPGLASTDTQYFGPGTRLTVL.

The V and J genes are TRBV6-5 and TRBJ1-5, with D tentatively TRBD1 (6 bases). The CDR3 is 13 residues long. Trimming cost V 7 bases and J 0 bases, with 7 bases left between them. Germline V CDR1 and CDR2: MNHEY, SVGAGI. Here the CDR3 reads CASTGVSNQPQHF. CDR3 coding DNA: TGTGCCAGCACAGGGGTTAGCAATCAGCCCCAGCATTTT.

CDR3 amino acids: CASSLGTVTEAFF. The CDR3 DNA reads TGTGCCAGCAGCTTAGGGACAGTAACTGAAGCTTTCTTT. The chain carries TRBV11-2 and TRBJ1-1; tentative D call: TRBD1 (6 bases). Deletions cut 1 base from V and 5 bases from J, with 8 bases between. Germline CDR1 is SGHAT and CDR2 is FQNNGV. The CDR3 is 13 residues long.

The chain is built from TRBV4-2 and TRBJ2-1; D is unresolved. From germline, CDR1 is LGHNA and CDR2 YNFKEQ. The CDR3 spans 14 residues. The V end lost 0 bases, the J end lost 2 bases, and 5 bases lay between the germline ends. The CDR3 sequence: CASSQDGPYNEQFF. As DNA, the CDR3 is TGTGCCAGCAGCCAAGATGGCCCCTACAATGAGCAGTTCTTC.

V and J are TRBV5-4 and TRBJ2-3, with 12 bases that match TRBD2. Unmatched junction bases numbered 1, after V lost 3 bases and J lost 2 bases. The CDR3 has 15 residues. Germline CDR1 and CDR2: SGHNT and YYREEE (reference sequence). In nucleotides, the CDR3 is TGTGCCAGCAGCTGGACTAGCGGGAACACAGATACGCAGTATTTT. Protein product: CASSWTSGNTDTQYF.

V gene TRBV28 combines with J gene TRBJ2-2; unclear D gene. CDR1 and CDR2 from the germline V gene are MDHEN and SYDVKM. Between the trimmed V and J ends, which lost 9 bases and 7 bases, there was a span of 21 bases. The CDR3 loop spans 15 amino acids. DNA for the CDR3: TGTGCCAGTACCCCCCCCGGGTCCCGGTACGGGGAGCTGTTTTTT. This codes for CASTPPGSRYGELFF.

This sequence joins TRBV9 and TRBJ1-5; TRBD1 matches 8 bases. Germline-derived CDR1 and CDR2 are SGDLS and YYNGEE. The CDR3 sequence is 15 residues long. With 0 bases clipped from V and 5 bases from J, the junction kept 4 bases outside the gene matches. DNA for the CDR3: TGTGCCAGCAGCGTAGGGGGACAGGACCATCAGCCCCAGCATTTT. Translated, it gives CASSVGGQDHQPQHF.

The chain is built from TRBV5-4 and TRBJ2-1; 12 bases line up with TRBD2. Unmatched junction bases numbered 11, after V lost 4 bases and J lost 9 bases. The CDR3 covers 16 residues. Germline CDR1 SGHNT, CDR2 YYREEE (reference sequence). CDR3 nucleotide sequence: TGTGCCAGCAGCCGGACTAGCGGGACGGCAGCGGGTGAGCAGTTCTTC. It translates to CASSRTSGTAAGEQFF.

This clone was counted a few times. The genes are TRBV7-2 and TRBJ1-6, with D possibly matching TRBD1 (5 bases). Germline CDR1 SGHTA, CDR2 FQGNSA. V gave up 5 bases and J gave up 6 bases, with 14 bases separating them. This CDR3 region has 15 residues. The CDR3: CASSTSWGANSPLHF. In DNA, the CDR3 is TGTGCCAGCAGCACTTCATGGGGCGCTAATTCACCCCTCCACTTT.

Only one count was recorded for this clone. The V and J genes are TRBV6-2 or TRBV6-3 and TRBJ1-1; D is uncertain. The V gene's germline CDR1 is MNHEY and CDR2 SVGEGT. The CDR3 has 14 residues. V lost 0 bases and J 7 bases, leaving 12 bases between the germline ends. CDR3 in amino acids: CASSYSQVRHEAFF. The DNA for the CDR3 is TGTGCCAGCAGTTACTCCCAGGTTCGACATGAAGCTTTCTTT.